This T cell receptor (beta chain) is drawn from a study of T cell changes during pregnancy in multiple sclerosis. Trimming took 1 base from V and 4 from J, leaving 13 bases between them. CDR3 length: 16 amino acids. Germline CDR1 is LGHNT and CDR2 is FRNRAP. Sequencing used immunoSEQ multiplex PCR; TCRdb keeps in-frame clones, though not all of them. This table has 55,000 to 70,000 clones, 93% appearing once. The source was peripheral blood, collected after pregnancy. The rearrangement uses TRBV12-5 and TRBJ2-2; weak D call: TRBD2 (7 bases). This sequence originates from a female donor with multiple sclerosis, enrolled in a pregnancy study. The CDR3 reads CASGLATGRGTGELFF. The CDR3 DNA sequence: TGTGCTAGTGGTTTGGCTACAGGGAGGGGCACCGGGGAGCTGTTTTTT.